The clone carrying this T cell receptor beta chain was recorded a few times. Its cognate antigen is unknown. At collection, donors were nominally healthy, but unrecorded immune exposures were probable. The data stem from a study of cytomegalovirus exposure and HLA in healthy donors. Study-wide findings and caveats: Later findings reportedly placed an Asian-associated ancestry cluster below the approximately 670-donor mean for N-insertions. By HLA locus, TCR association rates varied in a later analysis, with DRB1 showing the most and HLA-C the fewest. Listed as cytomegalovirus-associated were more than 150 TCR beta chains.

Both 60 Vbeta primers and 13 Jbeta primers went into the PCR. TCRdb's copy holds only in-frame clones and misses some; the assay was immunoSEQ multiplex PCR. The sample carries about 150,000 clones, 9.7% recorded once. The CDR3 spans 17 residues. Between the trimmed V and J ends, which lost 5 bases and 0 bases, there was a span of 19 bases. Germline CDR1 reads SGHAT; CDR2 reads FQDESV (reference sequence). The origin of this receptor is a man aged 50 or older in good health and CMV-seronegative. This sequence joins TRBV11-1 and TRBJ1-1; maybe TRBD1 (5 bases). The sequencing sample was made of PBMCs. The CDR3 reads CASSQLVGASMNTEAFF. In nucleotides, the CDR3 is TGTGCCAGCAGCCAATTAGTTGGGGCCAGTATGAACACTGAAGCTTTCTTT.